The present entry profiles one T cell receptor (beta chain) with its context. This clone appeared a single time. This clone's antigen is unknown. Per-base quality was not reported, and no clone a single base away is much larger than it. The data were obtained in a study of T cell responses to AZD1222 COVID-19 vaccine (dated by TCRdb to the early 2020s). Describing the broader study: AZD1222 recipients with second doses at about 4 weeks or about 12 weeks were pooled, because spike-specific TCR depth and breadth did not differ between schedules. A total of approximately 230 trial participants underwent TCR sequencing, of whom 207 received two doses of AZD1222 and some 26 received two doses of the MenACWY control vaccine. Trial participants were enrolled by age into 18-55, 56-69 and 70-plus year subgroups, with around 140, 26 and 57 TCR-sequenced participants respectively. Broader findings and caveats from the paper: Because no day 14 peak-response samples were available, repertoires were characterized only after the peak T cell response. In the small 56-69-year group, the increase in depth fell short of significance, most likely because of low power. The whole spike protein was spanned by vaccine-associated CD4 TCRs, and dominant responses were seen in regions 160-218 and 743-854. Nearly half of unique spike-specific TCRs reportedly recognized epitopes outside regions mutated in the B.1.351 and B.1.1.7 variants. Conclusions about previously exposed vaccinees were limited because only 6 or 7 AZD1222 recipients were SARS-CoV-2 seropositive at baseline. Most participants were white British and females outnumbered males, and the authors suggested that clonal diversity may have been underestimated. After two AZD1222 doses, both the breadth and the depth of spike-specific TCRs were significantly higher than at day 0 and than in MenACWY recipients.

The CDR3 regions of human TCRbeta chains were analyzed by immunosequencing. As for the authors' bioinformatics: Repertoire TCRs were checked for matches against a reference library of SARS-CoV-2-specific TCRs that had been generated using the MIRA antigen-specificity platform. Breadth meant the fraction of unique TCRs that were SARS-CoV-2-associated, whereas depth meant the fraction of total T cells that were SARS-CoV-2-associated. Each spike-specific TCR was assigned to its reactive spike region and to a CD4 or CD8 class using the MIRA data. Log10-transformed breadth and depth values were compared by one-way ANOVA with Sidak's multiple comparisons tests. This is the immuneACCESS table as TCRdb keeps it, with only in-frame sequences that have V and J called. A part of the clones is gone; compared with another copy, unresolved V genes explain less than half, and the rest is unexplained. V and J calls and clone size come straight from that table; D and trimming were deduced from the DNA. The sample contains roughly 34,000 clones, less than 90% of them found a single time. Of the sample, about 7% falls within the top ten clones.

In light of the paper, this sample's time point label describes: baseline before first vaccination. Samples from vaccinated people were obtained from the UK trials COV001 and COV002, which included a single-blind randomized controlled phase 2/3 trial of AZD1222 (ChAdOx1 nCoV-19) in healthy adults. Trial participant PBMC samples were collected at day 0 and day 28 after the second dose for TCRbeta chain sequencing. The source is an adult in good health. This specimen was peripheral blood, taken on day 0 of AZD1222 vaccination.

The DNA is TGTGCCAGCAGTGATCCGACGGGGGGCGGGGCAGAGACCCAGTACTTC. Its amino acids are CASSDPTGGGAETQYF. The chain employs TRBV25-1 and TRBJ2-5, with TRBD2 perhaps the D gene, on 7 matching bases. V and J lose 3 bases and 4 bases, and a span of 18 bases separates them. The germline V gene yields MGHDK for CDR1 and SYGVNS for CDR2. From the cysteine through the phenylalanine, the CDR3 covers 16 amino acids. Only CDR3 DNA is held: 48 bases, read in frame from base 1.